One TCR beta chain is described in this entry. Its specificity is unknown. Incorporated into the TCR beta cDNA libraries were unique molecular identifiers, which served to reduce PCR and sequencing biases. Yield was 500,000 to 600,000 cDNA molecules from around 0.96 to 9.9 million T cells. A single record per CDR3 protein comes from TCRdb applying MiXCR to the PCR reads. The sample includes 170,000 or so distinct CDR3 sequences, roughly 31% seen only once; the top ten take approximately 1.6%. The germline gives CDR1 DFQATT, CDR2 SNEGSKA (reference sequence). The germline V and J ends were trimmed by 5 bases and 1 base, with 16 bases remaining between them. This CDR3 has 15 residues. The data are from a study of post-analysis software for immune sequencing data. Study-wide points: Batch-mates among the samples co-clustered strongly by F measure. In patients, TRBV5-6, TRBV5-1 and TRBV20-1 belonged to roughly 5 TRBV segments found more frequently than in controls. Relative to controls, patients with multiple sclerosis showed significantly lower normalized Chao1 diversity.

The sequenced sample consisted of blood. The receptor was isolated from a girl between 5 and 17 years old with multiple sclerosis. The chain recombines TRBV20-1 with TRBJ2-3; possible D gene TRBD1, 5 bases. CDR3 protein: CSALKTVAGTDTQYF. The CDR3 DNA reads as TGCAGTGCTCTCAAGACAGTGGCGGGCACAGATACGCAGTATTTT.